This T cell receptor beta chain was profiled in a study of T cells in localized non-small cell lung cancer. Method: immunoSEQ multiplex PCR; TCRdb's copy keeps in-frame clones and lacks some. The profile shows roughly 2,200 clones, 20% to 30% of them singletons. The germline CDR1 and CDR2 sequences are MNHGY and SAAAGT. This CDR3 spans 14 amino acids. The V and J ends lost 4 bases and 0 bases respectively, with 9 bases between them. On this clone itself: The target antigen is unknown.

Overall study findings and caveats: Longer overall survival was associated with a higher density of T cells in the blood. The study found T cell clonality highest in uninvolved adjacent lung, above tumor.

Sequencing was performed on lung tumor tissue, taken before any cancer treatment. The chain employs TRBV6-8 and TRBJ1-2; D remains unclear. The receptor was isolated from a man aged 40 to 69 with stage II lung adenocarcinoma. This chain's CDR3 is CASSLPGANYGYTF. The DNA of the CDR3 is TGTGCCAGCAGTTTGCCGGGAGCTAACTATGGCTACACCTTC.